This T cell receptor (beta chain) was sequenced in a study of blood T cells in healthy people across ages (dated by TCRdb to 2013 to 2016). Study-level background: In model experiments, template switching captured about one uniquely barcoded TCR beta cDNA molecule for every two T cells. The study measured age-related changes in TCR beta repertoire diversity using deep sequencing normalized with unique cDNA molecular identifiers. The donors were split into four age groups: young (average roughly 15 years), middle-aged (about 40), aged (roughly 68) and long-lived (over 80). To avoid experimental bias, donors of different ages were spread randomly across the sequencing lanes. Two additional independent replicas of 1 million unique cDNA reads from the same blood draw were analyzed for two donors (one aged 18 to 30 and one aged 80 or older). Summary of the overall study and its limitations: The percentage of naive T cells measured by flow cytometry correlated strongly with observed TCR beta diversity. Compared with the aged group, the long-lived group had more naive CD4+ T cells, fewer expanded clones and increased TCR diversity, a pattern suggesting age selection. Observed TCR beta diversity per million T cells fell roughly linearly with age, and a significant reduction was already apparent by age about 43. Estimates of total diversity from one million sequenced T cells were regarded as lower bounds and underestimates. Since profiling was done on bulk unsorted PBMCs, naive and antigen-experienced compartments could not be conclusively compared. The CMV infection status of donors was not known, potentially confounding age-related changes in expanded clonotypes.

Systemically healthy Caucasian individuals from Russia, over 30 in total and aged roughly 6 to 90 years, were included as donors. Approximately 10 milliliters of peripheral blood were collected from each donor into EDTA-treated Vacutainer tubes. Ficoll-Paque density-gradient centrifugation was used to isolate PBMCs, with at least 6.5 million per sample. Trizol reagent was used to extract total RNA from the PBMCs, yielding at least 6 micrograms per sample. For every donor, an aliquot of PBMCs went through flow cytometry to measure the percentages of naive CD45RAhigh/CD27high T cells. The CDR3 runs 16 amino acids, cysteine and phenylalanine included. This entry keeps only the CDR3 DNA: 48 bases, framed from base 1. V gives up 4 bases and J gives up 4 bases, and the segment between their germline ends measures 18 bases. For CDR1 and CDR2, the germline V gene (reference sequence) lists SGHKS and YYEKEE.

Library construction relied on 5' RACE. For sequencing, an Illumina HiSeq 2500 was employed. A second roughly 7 to 12 cycle PCR used a sample-barcoded 5' primer and a J-beta primer mix. A unique molecular identifier was introduced onto each TCR beta cDNA molecule by a template-switch 5' adaptor carrying 12 random nucleotides. At least 2.5 million CDR3-containing paired-end reads were obtained from each sample. The Mint cDNA synthesis kit, primed by a TRBC-specific oligonucleotide, was used to synthesize first-strand cDNA from all RNA. After uracil-DNA glycosylase treatment, a first 18-cycle PCR used universal primers M1SS and BC2_uni_R on all cDNA. In the source study's methods: Each sample was normalized by randomly selecting 1 million high-quality reads, each carrying a distinct molecular identifier. Instead of being binned into consensus sequences, reads with shared molecular identifiers were discarded. MiTCR, with a Q25 quality threshold and the strictest error-elimination algorithm, was used for CDR3 identification, clonotype clustering and error correction. A nonparametric unseen species model with Euler transformation was used to estimate a lower bound on total TCR beta diversity. TCRdb cleaned the public reads at Q25 with fastp, built clones with MiXCR and kept in-frame beta chains. Rows with one shared CDR3 protein collapse into an entry with the most common genes and DNA. The V and J calls follow TCRdb's processing rather than the paper's. The sample table shows about 1,600,000 distinct CDR3 sequences, and roughly 40% are seen once. Of the sample, 7% to 9.5% is held by the ten largest clones.

This clonotype was counted only a few times. It lacks a known antigen. Nothing much larger sits one base from this clone, and base qualities are not available. The source material was blood. The sequence joins TRBV5-5 to TRBJ1-3; TRBD1 is a possible D gene, resting on 6 matching bases. This receptor was obtained from a woman aged 18-29 years in good health. For the CDR3, the sequence is CASSRNSQGLGNTIYF. The base sequence is TGTGCCAGCAGCCGAAACTCCCAGGGGCTCGGAAACACCATATATTTT.